This T cell receptor beta chain comes out of a study of T cell repertoires in ileal Crohn's disease. The table came from immunoSEQ multiplex PCR; TCRdb's copy has only in-frame clones and leaves some out. The table records 9,500 to 11,000 clones, around 74% of them present only once. This CDR3 contains 14 residues. The V gene's germline CDR1 is MNHNS and CDR2 SASEGT. Trimming cost V 7 bases and J 5 bases; bases outside gene matches: 5. The time point denotes: neoterminal ileum biopsy at postoperative endoscopy, about 6 months after surgery. This clone has just a few counts. This chain uses TRBV6-1 with TRBJ2-2; 9 bases align to TRBD1. The TCR was taken from an adult with Crohn's disease. Sequenced material: ileal tissue. Here the CDR3 DNA reads TGTGCCAGCATCAGGACAGGGGAAACCGGGGAGCTGTTTTTT. As protein: CASIRTGETGELFF.